A single sample is the source of the 10 T cell receptor beta chains below, sequenced in a study of blood T cell repertoires in COVID-19. The repertoire was sequenced with immunoSEQ multiplex PCR; TCRdb's copy has only in-frame clones and lacks some. The data contain approximately 250,000 clones, around 90% of them singletons. The sample was PBMCs or T cells enriched from blood (not recorded which). The receptors were sampled from a woman in her 30s with acute COVID-19.

The gene calls are TRBV28 and TRBJ1-5; possible D gene TRBD1, 5 bases. In germline, CDR1 is MDHEN, CDR2 SYDVKM. V lost 7 bases and J 3 bases, leaving 13 bases between the germline ends. There are 14 residues in the CDR3. DNA of the CDR3: TGTGCCAGCAAAGATCCAGGGTACAATCAGCCCCAGCATTTT. This sequence encodes CASKDPGYNQPQHF.

This rearrangement joins TRBV5-5 to TRBJ1-5; TRBD1 aligns across 11 bases. Germline values: CDR1 SGHKS, CDR2 YYEKEE (reference sequence). This CDR3 is 17 amino acids long. V trimming: 3 bases; J trimming: 0 bases; junction bases outside the gene matches: 5. Here the CDR3 DNA reads TGTGCCAGCAGCTCGGGACAGGGGGGGTTTAGCAATCAGCCCCAGCATTTT. Protein product: CASSSGQGGFSNQPQHF.

In the case of this clone: The identical CDR3 is also encoded by other nucleotide sequences in the sample. The chain couples TRBV7-9 to TRBJ2-7; D might be TRBD1 (6 bases). CDR1 SEHNR and CDR2 FQNEAQ come from the germline V gene (reference sequence). V shed 2 bases and J shed 2 bases, with 10 bases lying between them. CDR3 length equals 14 residues. CDR3 sequence (DNA): TGTGCCAGCAGCTTACGCCAGGGGCCCTACGAGCAGTACTTC. It codes for CASSLRQGPYEQYF.

This chain connects TRBV27 to TRBJ2-1; TRBD1 matches at 7 bases. The length of the CDR3 is 16 residues. CDR1 and CDR2 from the germline V gene are MNHEY and SMNVEV (reference sequence). With V trimmed by 5 bases and J by 9 bases, 16 bases remained unmatched. The CDR3, as DNA: TGTGCCAGCAGTCCCGCTAGAGAGGGGGCTTTTTTTGAGCAGTTCTTC. It yields the protein CASSPAREGAFFEQFF.

The chain joins TRBV4-1 to TRBJ2-1, with 10 bases fitting TRBD2. This CDR3 has 17 amino acids. From germline, CDR1 is MGHRA and CDR2 YSYEKL. V trimming: 0 bases; J trimming: 4 bases; junction bases outside the gene matches: 6. CDR3 DNA: TGCGCCAGCAGCCAAGAGGTCGGACTAGCGGATTACAATGAGCAGTTCTTC. Translating gives CASSQEVGLADYNEQFF.

This clone was detected only a few times. V and J are TRBV29-1 and TRBJ1-1; possibly TRBD1 for D (6 bases). CDR3 length: 13 amino acids. CDR1 is SQVTM, CDR2 ANQGSEA, per germline. V lost 5 bases to trimming and J lost 3 bases, with 13 bases between them. For the CDR3, the DNA is TGCAGCGTTCAGACAGGTCCGGACACTGAAGCTTTCTTT. This translates into CSVQTGPDTEAFF.

The genes are TRBV10-3 and TRBJ2-1; 7 bases line up with TRBD2. Trimming removed 4 bases from V and 3 bases from J; junction bases left unmatched: 6. CDR1 and CDR2 (germline): ENHRY, SYGVKD. CDR3 length equals 15 residues. The CDR3 is CAISGGGSDYNEQFF. The CDR3 DNA follows: TGTGCCATCAGTGGGGGGGGGTCCGACTACAATGAGCAGTTCTTC.

This clone appeared a single time. This sequence joins TRBV10-2 and TRBJ2-1; D is perhaps TRBD2 (6 bases). The ends were cut back, 3 bases at V and 2 bases at J, with 17 bases in the middle. Germline V gene sequence: CDR1 WSHSY, CDR2 SAAADI. The CDR3 totals 17 residues. CDR3 coding DNA: TGCGCCAGCAGTGATACGCGGGGAACCGGGCCCTACAATGAGCAGTTCTTC. It specifies CASSDTRGTGPYNEQFF.

V gene TRBV4-2 combines with J gene TRBJ1-5; 8 nucleotides match TRBD1. J was trimmed by 1 base and V by 5 bases; bases with no gene match: 16. The CDR3 sequence is 19 residues long. The germline V gene encodes CDR1 LGHNA and CDR2 YNFKEQ. For the CDR3, the DNA is TGTGCCAGCAGCGTGCAAGGACAGGGACCTGAATGGAGCAATCAGCCCCAGCATTTT. It codes for CASSVQGQGPEWSNQPQHF.

The chain couples TRBV19 to TRBJ2-7, with 9 bases identical to TRBD2. Germline values: CDR1 LNHDA, CDR2 SQIVND (reference sequence). Trimming cost V 5 bases and J 4 bases; bases outside gene matches: 6. The CDR3 loop spans 14 amino acids. Here the CDR3 reads CASSGVAGDYEQYF. CDR3 nucleotide sequence: TGTGCCAGTAGTGGGGTAGCGGGAGATTACGAGCAGTACTTC.